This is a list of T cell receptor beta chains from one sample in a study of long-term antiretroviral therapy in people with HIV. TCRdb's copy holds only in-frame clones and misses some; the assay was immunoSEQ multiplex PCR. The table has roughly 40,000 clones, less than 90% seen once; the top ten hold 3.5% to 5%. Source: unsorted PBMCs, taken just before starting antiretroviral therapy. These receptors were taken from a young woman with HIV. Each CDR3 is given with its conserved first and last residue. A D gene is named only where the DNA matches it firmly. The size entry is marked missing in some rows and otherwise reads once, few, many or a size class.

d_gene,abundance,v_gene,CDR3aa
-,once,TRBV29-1,CSVAPGSGNTIYF
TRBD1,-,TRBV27,CASSRHPGQGDETQYF
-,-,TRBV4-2,CASSQEGGRGTDTQYF
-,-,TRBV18,CASSLTDAQYF
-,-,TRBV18,CASSPGRGAPYEQYF
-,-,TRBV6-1,CASSLGVSIYEQYF
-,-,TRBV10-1,CASRRTTYEQYF
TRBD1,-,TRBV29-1,CSVEGSTGTGDYEQYF
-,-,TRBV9,CASSGGGRNTEAFF
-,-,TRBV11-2,CASSLAPSVTYEQFF
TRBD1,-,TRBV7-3,CASSLTGQGNEKLFF
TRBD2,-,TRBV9,CASSPGTSSSDEQFF
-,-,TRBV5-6,CASSFLRQEAFF
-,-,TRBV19,CASSPRGLSYGYTF
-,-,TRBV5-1,CASSLEGRTFYEQYF
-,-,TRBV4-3,CASSQEMAGLETDTQYF
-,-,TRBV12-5,CASGSGEGAYQETQYF
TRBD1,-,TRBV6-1,CASRADRAGEAFF
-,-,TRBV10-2,CASLMNRETGYNEQFF
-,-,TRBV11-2,CASSFGGQTADKAFF
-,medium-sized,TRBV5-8,CASSLAGSYEQYF
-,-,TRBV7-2,CASSLGYGNTIYF
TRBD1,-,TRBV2,CASSGPLGTGNTEAFF
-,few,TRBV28,CASSLDHEKLFF
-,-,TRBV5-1,CASSPLGGGPNNEQFF
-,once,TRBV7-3,CASGGRRDNSPLHF
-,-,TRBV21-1,CASRRENRAGANVLTF
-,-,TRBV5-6,CASSETDRQETQYF
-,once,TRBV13,CASSPVGQRTKNIQYF
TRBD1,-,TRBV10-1,CASRRTGAVCKTRSGDNTEAFF
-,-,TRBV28,CASNLRRGSEYGYTF
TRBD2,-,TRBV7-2,CASSGQSSGSGEQYF
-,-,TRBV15,CATGPGNPPTYEQYF
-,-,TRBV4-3,CASSQDMGAEGYTF
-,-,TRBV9,CASSVGTHQETQYF
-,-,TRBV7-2,CASAFRANSEQYF
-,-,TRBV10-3,CAIRDSQYEQYF
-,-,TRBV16,CASSQSVREQYF
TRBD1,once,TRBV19,CASSNRQGTYEQYF
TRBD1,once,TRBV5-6,CASSLAGGIWDSHTEAFF
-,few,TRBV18,CASSPSKKNTEAFF
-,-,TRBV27,CASGGFRNYGYTF
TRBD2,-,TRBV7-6,CASSLVGGLAVGDEQFF
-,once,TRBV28,CASSLRLGATKEKLFF
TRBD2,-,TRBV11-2,CASSFLTSGAKETQYF
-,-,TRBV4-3,CASSQELVGGGATYEQYF